This TCR beta chain was identified in a study of blood T cell repertoires in COVID-19. Study-wide background: Spain, Italy and the United States supplied samples that represented acute and convalescent COVID-19. The cDNA or gDNA used as material had been derived from T cells, B-cell-depleted T cells, or PBMCs.

In the authors' methods: Nucleated cell number was recorded as an estimate derived from reference gene primer amplification. Sequencing used immunoSEQ multiplex PCR; TCRdb keeps in-frame clones, though not all of them. V, J and clone size reflect that table, while D and trimming were determined from the DNA. The data contain fewer than 200,000 clones, 70% to 90% of them singletons. The CDR3 totals 15 residues. In germline, CDR1 is SGHRS, CDR2 YFSETQ. V lost 2 bases, J lost 5 bases, and 13 bases lay in between. The V gene is TRBV5-1, the J gene TRBJ2-2; possible D gene TRBD2, 5 bases. This TCR was sampled from a man younger than 35 who had recovered from COVID-19. The sequenced sample was peripheral blood. CDR3: CASSFFPSGTGELFF. The DNA for the CDR3 is TGCGCCAGCAGCTTTTTTCCGTCGGGGACCGGGGAGCTGTTTTTT.